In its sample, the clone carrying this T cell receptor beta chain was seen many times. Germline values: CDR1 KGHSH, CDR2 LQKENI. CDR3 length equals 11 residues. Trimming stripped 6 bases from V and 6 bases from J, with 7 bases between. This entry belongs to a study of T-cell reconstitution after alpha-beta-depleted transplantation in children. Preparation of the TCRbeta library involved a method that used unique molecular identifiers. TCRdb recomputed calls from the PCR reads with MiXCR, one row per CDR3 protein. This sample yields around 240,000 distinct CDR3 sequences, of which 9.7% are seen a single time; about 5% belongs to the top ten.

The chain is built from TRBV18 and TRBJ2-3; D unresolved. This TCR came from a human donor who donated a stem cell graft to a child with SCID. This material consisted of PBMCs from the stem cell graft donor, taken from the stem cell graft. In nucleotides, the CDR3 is TGTGCCAGCTCCGACGGGGATACGCAGTATTTT. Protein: CASSDGDTQYF.